This T cell receptor (beta chain) was observed in a study of T cell repertoires in MIS-A myocarditis. Per germline, CDR1 LNHNV and CDR2 YYDKDF (reference sequence). The CDR3 is 14 amino acids. The V gene lost 5 bases and the J gene lost 7 bases, with 14 bases spanning the gap. Sequencing was performed with immunoSEQ multiplex PCR; in TCRdb, only in-frame clones are kept and a portion is missing. The table lists 7,000 or so clones, around four fifths of them singletons. The chain carries TRBV15 and TRBJ2-2; tentative D call: TRBD1 (8 bases). Sample: right inferior lung lobe tissue obtained at autopsy. The origin of this receptor is a man between 18 and 29 years old with fulminant myocarditis from multisystem inflammatory syndrome in adults (MIS-A) after COVID-19. CDR3 sequence: CATSDRGLIGELFF. Here the CDR3 DNA reads TGTGCCACCAGCGACAGGGGACTAATCGGGGAGCTGTTTTTT.